These T cell receptor beta chains were read from a single sample in a study of cytomegalovirus exposure and HLA in healthy donors. The repertoire was sequenced with immunoSEQ multiplex PCR; TCRdb's copy has only in-frame clones and lacks some. Of about 160,000 clones detected, about 90% appear once; the ten largest clones hold around 10%. The sample was PBMCs. These receptors originate from a woman younger than 35 in good health and CMV-seropositive. The CDR3 runs from the conserved cysteine through the conserved F or W. A D gene is named only where the DNA matches it firmly. Size is omitted from some rows. Given values are once, few, many or a class for expanded clones.

j_gene: TRBJ2-1; d_gene: TRBD2; abundance: -; v_gene: TRBV6-5; CDR3aa: CASSYGGRANEQFF; CDR3nt: TGTGCCAGCAGTTACGGCGGGAGGGCCAATGAGCAGTTCTTC
j_gene: TRBJ1-3; d_gene: -; abundance: -; v_gene: TRBV28; CDR3aa: CASSSTGLSGNTIYF; CDR3nt: TGTGCCAGCAGTTCAACAGGGCTCTCTGGAAACACCATATATTTT
j_gene: TRBJ2-3; d_gene: TRBD1; abundance: once; v_gene: TRBV7-9; CDR3aa: CASRGTGGADTQYF; CDR3nt: TGTGCCAGCAGGGGGACAGGGGGAGCAGATACGCAGTATTTT
j_gene: TRBJ2-1; d_gene: TRBD2; abundance: -; v_gene: TRBV11-2; CDR3aa: CASSLGTSNEQFF; CDR3nt: TGTGCCAGCAGCTTAGGGACTAGCAATGAGCAGTTCTTC
j_gene: TRBJ1-1; d_gene: -; abundance: -; v_gene: TRBV5-1; CDR3aa: CASSATGPTEAFF; CDR3nt: TGCGCCAGCAGCGCGACAGGCCCCACTGAAGCTTTCTTT
j_gene: TRBJ2-7; d_gene: -; abundance: -; v_gene: TRBV28; CDR3aa: CASSPRHYEQYF; CDR3nt: TGTGCCAGCAGTCCCCGACACTACGAGCAGTACTTC
j_gene: TRBJ2-2; d_gene: -; abundance: -; v_gene: TRBV6-1; CDR3aa: CASSMVARPGELFF; CDR3nt: TGTGCCAGCAGTATGGTAGCTCGGCCCGGGGAGCTGTTTTTT
j_gene: TRBJ2-1; d_gene: -; abundance: -; v_gene: TRBV19; CDR3aa: CASSIALVYNEQFF; CDR3nt: TGTGCCAGTAGTATAGCACTAGTCTACAATGAGCAGTTCTTC
j_gene: TRBJ2-7; d_gene: TRBD2; abundance: once; v_gene: TRBV4-3; CDR3aa: CASSQGRGSFREQYF; CDR3nt: TGCGCCAGCAGCCAAGGGCGCGGGAGCTTTCGGGAGCAGTACTTC
j_gene: TRBJ1-5; d_gene: -; abundance: -; v_gene: TRBV2; CDR3aa: CASSKSGEPTQPQHF; CDR3nt: TGTGCCAGCAGTAAAAGCGGGGAACCGACGCAGCCCCAGCATTTT
j_gene: TRBJ1-2; d_gene: TRBD1; abundance: few; v_gene: TRBV11-3; CDR3aa: CASSFRQGANYGYTF; CDR3nt: TGTGCCAGCAGCTTTAGACAGGGAGCGAACTATGGCTACACCTTC
j_gene: TRBJ2-7; d_gene: -; abundance: few; v_gene: TRBV27; CDR3aa: CASSFGRSSYEQYF; CDR3nt: TGTGCCAGCAGTTTCGGAAGGAGCTCCTACGAGCAGTACTTC
j_gene: TRBJ2-2; d_gene: -; abundance: -; v_gene: TRBV4-1; CDR3aa: CASSSTRAENTGELFF; CDR3nt: TGCGCCAGCAGCTCCACGCGCGCGGAGAACACCGGGGAGCTGTTTTTT
j_gene: TRBJ1-3; d_gene: -; abundance: -; v_gene: TRBV28; CDR3aa: CASSLSGRGNTIYF; CDR3nt: TGTGCCAGCAGTTTATCAGGGCGCGGAAACACCATATATTTT
j_gene: TRBJ2-5; d_gene: TRBD2; abundance: -; v_gene: TRBV27; CDR3aa: CASSRGTIYNQETQYF; CDR3nt: TGTGCCAGCAGCCGGGGGACTATTTATAACCAAGAGACCCAGTACTTC
j_gene: TRBJ1-3; d_gene: -; abundance: -; v_gene: TRBV15; CDR3aa: CATSRGEIPGNTIYF; CDR3nt: TGTGCCACCAGCAGAGGCGAGATTCCTGGAAACACCATATATTTT
j_gene: TRBJ2-7; d_gene: -; abundance: few; v_gene: TRBV30; CDR3aa: CAWSVVQEQYF; CDR3nt: TGTGCCTGGAGTGTAGTTCAGGAGCAGTACTTC